This T cell receptor beta chain was sequenced during a study of OX40 agonist ivuxolimab in advanced cancers. For the study at large: Ivuxolimab, an antibody acting as an agonist of OX40 (CD134), was used to treat patients.

TCRdb keeps only in-frame clones here, not all; method: immunoSEQ multiplex PCR. The data contain more than 50,000 clones, approximately 86% of them singletons. Study-wide findings and caveats: At doses 0.1 to 3.0 mg/kg, CD4+ and CD8+ clones expanded. The study found among the lowest clonal expansion in partial responders at 0.1-3.0 mg/kg.

The ends were cut back, 7 bases at V and 1 base at J, with 10 bases in the middle. The V gene's germline CDR1 is SNHLY and CDR2 FYNNEI. The CDR3 covers 13 residues. Autoimmune disease history or systemic immunosuppression led to patient exclusion. Comment on this clone: What it binds is not known.

This rearrangement joins TRBV2 to TRBJ2-5; D not certain. The specimen comprised CD4+ or CD8+ T cells sorted from blood, sampled in a trial of the OX40 agonist ivuxolimab. The receptor comes from an adult with an advanced solid tumor such as melanoma, head and neck, liver or kidney cancer. CDR3 region: CASTKDIQETQYF. The CDR3 nucleotides are TGTGCCAGCACGAAGGATATCCAAGAGACCCAGTACTTC.